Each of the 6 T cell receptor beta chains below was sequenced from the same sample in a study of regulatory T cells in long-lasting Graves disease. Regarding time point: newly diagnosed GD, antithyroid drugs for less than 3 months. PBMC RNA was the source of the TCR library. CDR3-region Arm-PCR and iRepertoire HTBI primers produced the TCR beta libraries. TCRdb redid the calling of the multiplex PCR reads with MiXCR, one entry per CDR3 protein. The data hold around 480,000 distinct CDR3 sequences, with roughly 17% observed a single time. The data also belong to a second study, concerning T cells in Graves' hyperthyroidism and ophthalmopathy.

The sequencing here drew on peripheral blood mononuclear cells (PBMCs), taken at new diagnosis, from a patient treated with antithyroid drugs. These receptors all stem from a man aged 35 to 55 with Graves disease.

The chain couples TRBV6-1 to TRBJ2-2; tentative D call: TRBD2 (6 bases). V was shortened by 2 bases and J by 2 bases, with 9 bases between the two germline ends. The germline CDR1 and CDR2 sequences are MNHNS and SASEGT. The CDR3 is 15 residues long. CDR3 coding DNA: TGTGCCAGCAGTGAACAGGGACTCAACACCGGGGAGCTGTTTTTT. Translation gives CASSEQGLNTGELFF.

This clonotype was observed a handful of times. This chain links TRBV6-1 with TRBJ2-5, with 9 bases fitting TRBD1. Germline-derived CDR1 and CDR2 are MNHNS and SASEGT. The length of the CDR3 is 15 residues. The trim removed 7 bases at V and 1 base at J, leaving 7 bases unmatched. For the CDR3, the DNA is TGTGCCAGCATTCCCGGGACAGGGACCCAAGAGACCCAGTACTTC. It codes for CASIPGTGTQETQYF.

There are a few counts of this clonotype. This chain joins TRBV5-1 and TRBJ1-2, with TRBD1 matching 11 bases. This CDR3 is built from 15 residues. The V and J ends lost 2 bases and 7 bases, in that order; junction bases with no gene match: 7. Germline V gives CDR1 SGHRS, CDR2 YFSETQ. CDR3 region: CASSFSRTGGGGYTF. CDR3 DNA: TGCGCCAGCAGCTTCTCTAGGACAGGGGGCGGTGGCTACACCTTC. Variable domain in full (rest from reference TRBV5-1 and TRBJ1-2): KAGVTQTPRYLIKTRGQQVTLSCSPISGHRSVSWYQQTPGQGLQFLFEYFSETQRNKGNFPGRFSGRQFSNSRSEMNVSTLELGDSALYLCASSFSRTGGGGYTFGSGTRLTVV.

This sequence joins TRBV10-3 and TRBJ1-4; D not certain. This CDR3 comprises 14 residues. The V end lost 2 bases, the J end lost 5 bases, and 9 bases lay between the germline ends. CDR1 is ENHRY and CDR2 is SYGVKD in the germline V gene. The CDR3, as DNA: TGTGCCATCAGTGAGGGGTTCACAAATGAAAAACTGTTTTTT. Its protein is CAISEGFTNEKLFF.

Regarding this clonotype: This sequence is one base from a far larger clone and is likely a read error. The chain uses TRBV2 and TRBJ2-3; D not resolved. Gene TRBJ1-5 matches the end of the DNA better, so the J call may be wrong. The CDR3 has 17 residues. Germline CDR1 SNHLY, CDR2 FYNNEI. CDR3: CASSPIRSSGSFDTQHF. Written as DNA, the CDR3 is TGTGCCAGCAGTCCGATAAGGTCTAGCGGGAGTTTTGATACGCAGCATTTT.

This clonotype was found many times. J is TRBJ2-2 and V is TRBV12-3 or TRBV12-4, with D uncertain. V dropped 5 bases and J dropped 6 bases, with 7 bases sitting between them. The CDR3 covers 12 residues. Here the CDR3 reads CASSPMSGELFF. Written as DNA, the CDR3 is TGTGCCAGCAGTCCGATGTCCGGGGAGCTGTTTTTT.